This record looks at one T cell receptor beta chain sequence and its context. The target antigen is unknown. The data were taken from a study of cytomegalovirus exposure and HLA in healthy donors. Overall study results and limits: A further, later analysis showed that HLA-associated TCR beta chains (compared with equally common others) were more clonally expanded.

The PCR was carried out with 60 Vbeta primers and 13 Jbeta primers. The repertoire was sequenced with immunoSEQ multiplex PCR; TCRdb's copy has only in-frame clones and lacks some. The data hold approximately 200,000 clones, with about 80% observed a single time. The CDR3 loop spans 15 amino acids. V lost 3 bases, J lost 0 bases, and 9 bases lay in between. Germline V gene sequence: CDR1 LGHNA, CDR2 YSLEER. The sequencing input was PBMCs. The J gene is TRBJ1-3, the V gene TRBV4-3; D gene unclear. This TCR derives from a man aged 35 to 55 in good health and CMV-seronegative. The CDR3 spells CASSQSHSSGNTIYF. CDR3 DNA: TGCGCCAGCAGCCAGAGCCACAGCTCTGGAAACACCATATATTTT.